This TCR beta chain was profiled in a study of radiotherapy plus CTLA-4 blockade in lung cancer. Details on this clone: Its antigen remains unidentified. The germline gene is not matched at one end of the junction; a read error may be the cause.

TCRdb's table, derived via immunoSEQ multiplex PCR, lists solely in-frame clones and lacks some. The sample carries some 92,000 clones, around four fifths recorded once. Whole-study results and caveats: After radiotherapy and ipilimumab, tumor-derived clones expanded in peripheral blood.

Receiving focal radiation plus CTLA-4 blockade with ipilimumab were patients who had chemo-refractory metastatic non-small-cell lung cancer. This TCR was recovered from a human donor with non-small cell lung cancer who had a partial response to radiotherapy plus ipilimumab. This material consisted of peripheral blood, taken from a patient treated with radiotherapy plus ipilimumab.

This CDR3 is CAGSPRTSGIWADTQYF. The CDR3 nucleotides are TGCGCCGGCAGCCCCCGGACTAGCGGAATCTGGGCAGATACGCAGTATTTT. V is TRBV5-1 and J is TRBJ2-3; TRBD2 matches 10 bases. Germline V lookup: CDR1 SGHRS, CDR2 YFSETQ. The CDR3 spans 17 residues.